This entry lists 32 T cell receptor beta chains sequenced from one sample in a study of Ad26.COV2.S vaccination and SARS-CoV-2 variants. The treatment: some 20 received Ad26.COV2.S at low or high dose, single or two shots; several received placebo; per-sample allocation not given. Collection of samples fell on day 63 after the first vaccine or placebo injection. Method: immunoSEQ multiplex PCR; TCRdb's copy keeps in-frame clones and lacks some. The repertoire holds roughly 270,000 clones, with over 75% as singletons. Material: peripheral blood, obtained in a trial of Ad26.COV2.S vaccine versus placebo. The receptors stem from a person between 18 and 60 years old who received the Ad26.COV2.S COVID-19 vaccine or a placebo.

The rearrangement joins TRBV7-9 to TRBJ2-2, with 8 bases matching TRBD2. The CDR3 sequence is 14 residues long. V gave up 1 base and J gave up 9 bases; unmatched junction bases: 4. The germline gives CDR1 SEHNR, CDR2 FQNEAQ (reference sequence). The CDR3 here is CASSLGGLGRELFF. In DNA form, the CDR3 reads TGTGCCAGCAGCTTAGGGGGACTAGGCCGGGAGCTGTTTTTT.

The chain carries TRBV28 and TRBJ1-2; D not resolved. Germline values: CDR1 MDHEN, CDR2 SYDVKM. This CDR3 has 14 residues. The V end was cut by 5 bases, the J end by 1 base, with 11 bases between. CDR3 DNA sequence: TGTGCCAGCAGTAGGGCAGGAATTAACTATGGCTACACCTTC. The encoded protein is CASSRAGINYGYTF.

The V call is TRBV6-2 or TRBV6-3, the J call TRBJ2-1, with 9 nucleotides matching TRBD1. Germline CDR1 and CDR2: MNHEY and SVGEGT. V shed 6 bases, J shed 7 bases, and the junction held 4 bases outside the gene matches. The CDR3 has 13 amino acids. CDR3 in amino acids: CASSRTGVNEQFF. The CDR3 DNA reads as TGTGCCAGCAGCCGGACAGGGGTGAATGAGCAGTTCTTC.

V gene TRBV27 combines with J gene TRBJ1-6, with D possibly being TRBD1 (6 bases). The CDR3 contains 15 residues. V was trimmed by 7 bases and J by 5 bases, leaving 15 bases between them. Germline CDR1 and CDR2: MNHEY and SMNVEV (reference sequence). CDR3 sequence: CASTQGGEHNSPLHF. The CDR3 DNA follows: TGTGCCAGCACCCAAGGGGGGGAACATAATTCACCCCTCCACTTT.

The rearrangement links TRBV7-2 to TRBJ1-2; TRBD1 matches at 7 bases. CDR1 is SGHTA and CDR2 is FQGNSA in the germline V gene. This CDR3 has 13 residues. Losses at the gene ends were 5 bases for V and 3 bases for J; bases not matched to a gene: 3. CDR3 in DNA: TGTGCCAGCAGCCAAGACAGGGACTATGGCTACACCTTC. It yields the protein CASSQDRDYGYTF. Based on the CDR3 plus reference TRBV7-2 and TRBJ1-2, the full variable domain is GAGVSQSPSNKVTEKGKDVELRCDPISGHTALYWYRQSLGQGLEFLIYFQGNSAPDKSGLPSDRFSAERTGGSVSTLTIQRTQQEDSAVYLCASSQDRDYGYTFGSGTRLTVV.

The genes are TRBV4-2 and TRBJ2-7; D may be TRBD1 (7 bases). Trimming removed 5 bases at V and 1 base at J, with 18 bases between. The CDR3 has 16 residues. The germline gives CDR1 LGHNA, CDR2 YNFKEQ. CDR3 nucleotides: TGTGCCAGCAGCTACCGCAGGGGGGAAGGGTCCTACGAGCAGTACTTC. It is translated as CASSYRRGEGSYEQYF.

In its sample, this clone was seen once. The gene calls are TRBV30 and TRBJ1-5; D is possibly TRBD1 (5 bases). Germline CDR1 and CDR2: GTSNPN and SVGIG (reference sequence). V lost 0 bases and J lost 6, with 9 bases in between. The CDR3 contains 13 residues. The CDR3 region has the DNA TGTGCCTGGAGTGTTCAGGACACTCAGCCCCAGCATTTT. Translating gives CAWSVQDTQPQHF.

The chain has TRBV25-1 and TRBJ1-1, with TRBD1 as a possible D gene (6 bases). CDR3 length: 13 residues. The germline V gene encodes CDR1 MGHDK and CDR2 SYGVNS. Trimming removed 5 bases from V and 3 bases from J, with 10 bases in between. CDR3 residues: CASSPGQYTEAFF. The CDR3 DNA follows: TGTGCCAGCAGTCCTGGACAGTACACTGAAGCTTTCTTT.

CDR3 region: CASSLGNRMGAFF. The CDR3 region has the DNA TGCGCCAGCAGCTTGGGAAATCGAATGGGAGCTTTCTTT. The chain couples TRBV5-1 to TRBJ1-1, with D hard to call. Germline loops: CDR1 SGHRS, CDR2 YFSETQ. This CDR3 comprises 13 residues. Trimming left V 0 bases short and J 10 bases short, with 13 bases between.

The chain is built from TRBV18 and TRBJ1-1, with unresolved D. The CDR3 covers 16 residues. Germline V gene lookup returns CDR1 KGHSH and CDR2 LQKENI. Trimming removed 0 bases from V and 4 bases from J, with 15 bases in between. This chain's CDR3 is CASSPPTGRLVTEAFF. The CDR3 DNA follows: TGTGCCAGCTCACCACCTACCGGCCGTTTGGTCACTGAAGCTTTCTTT.

The chain links TRBV14 to TRBJ2-3; 7 bases align to TRBD2. The CDR3 has 16 amino acids. V trimming: 0 bases; J trimming: 1 base; junction bases outside the gene matches: 4. Germline loops: CDR1 SGHDN, CDR2 FVKESK. This CDR3 is CASSQDSAGGTDTQYF. The CDR3 bases are TGTGCCAGCAGCCAAGATTCGGCGGGGGGCACAGATACGCAGTATTTT.

The chain combines TRBV7-2 with TRBJ2-3; no clear D. From germline, CDR1 is SGHTA and CDR2 FQGNSA. The ends were cut back, 2 bases at V and 4 bases at J, with 10 bases in the middle. The CDR3 consists of 14 residues. The CDR3 sequence: CASSLIPGADTQYF. The CDR3 DNA sequence: TGTGCCAGCAGCTTAATTCCTGGAGCAGATACGCAGTATTTT.

V and J are TRBV5-1 and TRBJ1-2; D is uncertain. In germline, CDR1 is SGHRS, CDR2 YFSETQ. The V end lost 0 bases, the J end lost 0 bases, and 12 bases lay between the germline ends. The length of the CDR3 is 16 residues. This CDR3 is CASSLASADANYGYTF. The CDR3 DNA sequence: TGCGCCAGCAGCTTGGCGTCGGCAGACGCTAACTATGGCTACACCTTC.

This clone was recorded only once. This chain links TRBV2 with TRBJ2-3; D remains ambiguous. V was trimmed by 6 bases and J by 0 bases, leaving 19 bases between them. Germline lookup yields CDR1 SNHLY and CDR2 FYNNEI. The CDR3 is 17 residues long. CDR3 amino acids: CASRRSGGGYSTDTQYF. CDR3 bases: TGTGCCAGCAGAAGGAGTGGCGGTGGGTATAGCACAGATACGCAGTATTTT.

V usage is TRBV30 and J usage is TRBJ2-5; unclear D gene. V gave up 0 bases and J gave up 5 bases, with 10 bases separating them. Germline V gives CDR1 GTSNPN, CDR2 SVGIG (reference sequence). The CDR3 extends over 13 amino acids. For the CDR3, the DNA is TGTGCCTGGAGTGTTCAGTTCAGGGAGACCCAGTACTTC. Its translation: CAWSVQFRETQYF. The whole variable domain, remainder taken from reference TRBV30 and TRBJ2-5, is SQTIHQWPATLVQPVGSPLSLECTVEGTSNPNLYWYRQAAGRGLQLLFYSVGIGQISSEVPQNLSASRPQDRQFILSSKKLLLSDSGFYLCAWSVQFRETQYFGPGTRLLVL.

In its sample, this clone was seen once. The chain is built from TRBV3-1 (or the pseudogene TRBV3-2) and TRBJ2-7, with unresolved D. The CDR3 consists of 12 residues. Germline V gene lookup returns CDR1 LGHDT and CDR2 YNNKEL (reference sequence). V lost 0 bases and J lost 7, with 7 bases in between. DNA of the CDR3: TGTGCCAGCAGCCAAGAGCGGTGGGAGCAGTACTTC. As protein: CASSQERWEQYF.

The V call is TRBV19, the J call TRBJ2-7, with 8 bases matching TRBD2. From germline, CDR1 is LNHDA and CDR2 SQIVND (reference sequence). This CDR3 contains 19 residues. Losses at the gene ends were 5 bases for V and 2 bases for J; bases not matched to a gene: 20. CDR3 sequence (DNA): TGTGCCAGTAGTCCGTACTATTCAGGGGTCGGCGGGAGGACCTACGAGCAGTACTTC. Translation gives CASSPYYSGVGGRTYEQYF.

The CDR3 bases are TGCGCCAGCAGCCAAGGGCAGGGGGGCTATGGCTACACCTTC. Translated: CASSQGQGGYGYTF. The rearrangement uses TRBV4-3 and TRBJ1-2; 7 bases are a match to TRBD1. The CDR3 loop spans 14 amino acids. Germline CDR1 is LGHNA and CDR2 is YSLEER. The J segment lost 4 bases and the V segment lost 1 base, leaving 3 bases of the junction unmatched.

The chain carries TRBV18 and TRBJ2-7, with D perhaps matching TRBD1 or TRBD2 (5 bases each). Trimming cost V 3 bases and J 2 bases, with 14 bases left between them. The CDR3 length is 15 residues. The germline CDR1 and CDR2 sequences are KGHSH and LQKENI. The CDR3 reads CASSPVGDLTYEQYF. CDR3 nucleotide sequence: TGTGCCAGCTCACCGGTGGGGGATCTAACCTACGAGCAGTACTTC.

The chain employs TRBV24-1 and TRBJ2-2; D unclear. The CDR3 extends over 13 amino acids. The V end lost 3 bases, the J end lost 2 bases, and 3 bases lay between the germline ends. Germline loops: CDR1 KGHDR, CDR2 SFDVKD. The CDR3 nucleotides are TGTGCCACCAGTGATCAAAACACCGGGGAGCTGTTTTTT. Its protein product is CATSDQNTGELFF.

In DNA form, the CDR3 reads TGTGCCAGCTCACCACGACCAGGGTTCTCCTACGAGCAGTACTTC. It yields the protein CASSPRPGFSYEQYF. The chain is built from TRBV18 and TRBJ2-7, with D possibly TRBD1 on 5 matching bases. The germline gives CDR1 KGHSH, CDR2 LQKENI. V gave up 1 base and J gave up 0 bases, with 10 bases separating them. This CDR3 has 15 amino acids.

In its sample, this clone was seen once. The CDR3 coding sequence is TGTGCCAGCATACGGGTATCATCCGGGGAGCTGTTTTTT. This codes for CASIRVSSGELFF. The rearrangement joins TRBV6-5 to TRBJ2-2; no reliable D call. The V gene lost 7 bases and the J gene lost 6 bases, with 12 bases spanning the gap. CDR3 size: 13 residues. Germline V gene lookup returns CDR1 MNHEY and CDR2 SVGAGI.

This clone was counted ten times or more. V is TRBV9 and J is TRBJ2-1; TRBD2 agrees at 12 bases. Germline V gene lookup returns CDR1 SGDLS and CDR2 YYNGEE. J was trimmed by 7 bases and V by 4 bases; bases with no gene match: 6. This CDR3 comprises 15 residues. CDR3 amino acids: CASSPWTSGINEQFF. DNA of the CDR3: TGTGCCAGCAGCCCTTGGACTAGCGGGATAAATGAGCAGTTCTTC.

The chain joins TRBV9 to TRBJ1-1; no reliable D call. The V gene lost 0 bases and the J gene lost 2 bases, with 8 bases spanning the gap. The germline CDR1 and CDR2 sequences are SGDLS and YYNGEE. CDR3 size: 14 residues. CDR3 in DNA: TGTGCCAGCAGCGTAGCTACGTTAAACACTGAAGCTTTCTTT. It specifies CASSVATLNTEAFF.

The rearrangement uses TRBV11-2 and TRBJ2-3; a weak D match, TRBD2 (6 bases). V lost 6 bases and J 6 bases, leaving 16 bases between the germline ends. CDR3 size: 14 residues. The germline V gene encodes CDR1 SGHAT and CDR2 FQNNGV. CDR3 region: CASRLSWGRDTQYF. CDR3 bases: TGTGCCAGCAGGCTTAGCTGGGGGAGGGATACGCAGTATTTT. Full variable domain (missing parts from reference TRBV11-2 and TRBJ2-3): EAGVAQSPRYKIIEKRQSVAFWCNPISGHATLYWYQQILGQGPKLLIQFQNNGVVDDSQLPKDRFSAERLKGVDSTLKIQPAKLEDSAVYLCASRLSWGRDTQYFGPGTRLTVL.

The chain joins TRBV19 to TRBJ2-7; no definite D call. The CDR3 sequence is 13 residues long. V lost 3 bases to trimming and J lost 3 bases, with 9 bases between them. Germline values: CDR1 LNHDA, CDR2 SQIVND (reference sequence). CDR3 sequence (DNA): TGTGCCAGTAGTATTTCTTCCCTCTACGAGCAGTACTTC. Amino acids: CASSISSLYEQYF.

The sample holds one count of this clone. The chain is built from TRBV12-5 and TRBJ1-1, with 7 bases matching TRBD1. V lost 2 bases to trimming and J lost 4 bases; unmatched junction nucleotides: 4. Germline V gives CDR1 LGHNT, CDR2 FRNRAP. CDR3 length equals 14 residues. The DNA for the CDR3 is TGTGCTAGTGGTTTGCCAGGGGGGGTCACTGAAGCTTTCTTT. Translating gives CASGLPGGVTEAFF. Full variable domain (remainder filled in from reference TRBV12-5 and TRBJ1-1): DARVTQTPRHKVTEMGQEVTMRCQPILGHNTVFWYRQTMMQGLELLAYFRNRAPLDDSGMPKDRFSAEMPDATLATLKIQPSEPRDSAVYFCASGLPGGVTEAFFGQGTRLTVV.

The chain has TRBV20-1 and TRBJ2-7; D uncertain. Per the germline V gene, CDR1 is DFQATT and CDR2 is SNEGSKA (reference sequence). The CDR3 spans 11 residues. Trimming took off 6 bases at V and 5 bases at J, with 11 bases between the two ends. In DNA, the CDR3 is TGCAGTGCCCCGGGCAGCCACGAGCAGTACTTC. Its translation is CSAPGSHEQYF.

This clone turned up a few times. The V gene is TRBV2, the J gene TRBJ1-1; 7 positions match TRBD1. V was clipped by 1 base and J by 7 bases; unmatched bases: 9. The CDR3 length is 15 residues. Looked up from germline, CDR1 is SNHLY and CDR2 is FYNNEI. This chain's CDR3 is CASSEEAGTVVEAFF. The CDR3 DNA reads as TGTGCCAGCAGTGAAGAAGCCGGGACAGTAGTTGAAGCTTTCTTT.

The chain uses TRBV2 and TRBJ2-3, with 9 bases lining up with TRBD2. The CDR3 is 16 residues long. V gave up 4 bases and J gave up 2 bases; unmatched junction bases: 7. Germline V gives CDR1 SNHLY, CDR2 FYNNEI. This CDR3 reads CASSGGSGGLTDTQYF. CDR3 nucleotides: TGTGCCAGCAGTGGGGGCAGCGGGGGGCTCACAGATACGCAGTATTTT.

V is TRBV2 and J is TRBJ2-7, with 13 bases matching TRBD2. V dropped 4 bases and J dropped 5; count of bases not matched to a gene: 5. In germline, CDR1 is SNHLY, CDR2 FYNNEI. The CDR3 is 15 residues long. The CDR3 sequence: CASSAGLAGLDEQYF. The CDR3 region has the DNA TGTGCCAGCAGTGCGGGACTAGCGGGATTGGACGAGCAGTACTTC.

The rearrangement uses TRBV7-9 and TRBJ2-5; D gene unclear. In germline, CDR1 is SEHNR, CDR2 FQNEAQ (reference sequence). The ends were cut back, 3 bases at V and 5 bases at J, with 7 bases in the middle. The CDR3 covers 12 residues. CDR3 residues: CASSFVRETQYF. In DNA form, the CDR3 reads TGTGCCAGCAGCTTTGTGAGGGAGACCCAGTACTTC. Full variable domain (remainder filled in from reference TRBV7-9 and TRBJ2-5): DTGVSQNPRHKITKRGQNVTFRCDPISEHNRLYWYRQTLGQGPEFLTYFQNEAQLEKSRLLSDRFSAERPKGSFSTLEIQRTEQGDSAMYLCASSFVRETQYFGPGTRLLVL.